This is a list of T cell receptor beta chains from one sample in a study of regulatory dendritic cells for organ transplantation. The method was immunoSEQ multiplex PCR; TCRdb's version includes in-frame clones alone and lacks a portion of them. The table shows around 3,500 clones, with roughly 60% occurring only once. These receptors are not linked to any known antigen. Sequenced material: memory CD8+ T cells from blood cultured with dendritic cells. These receptors were collected from a human donor in good health. Both conserved end residues are trimmed from each CDR3. Not all rows give a size; the values are once, few, many and, for expanded clones, a class.

clone size	J gene	V gene	CDR3 protein
.	TRBJ2-1	TRBV7-6	ASSSTSSPLYNEQF
.	TRBJ1-1	TRBV9	ASSHGLRQDTEAF
few	TRBJ1-1	TRBV5-1	ASRGQGQNEAF
.	TRBJ2-7	TRBV7-8	ASSLGLAGGLEQY
few	TRBJ2-7	TRBV7-9	ASRKGQSYEQY
.	TRBJ2-3	TRBV7-8	ASSEQQGAARDTQY
.	TRBJ1-1	TRBV13	ASSLIRTGPSTEAF
few	TRBJ1-6	TRBV19	ASSIGGLTPLH
.	TRBJ1-1	TRBV13	ASSSGLSRRNTEAF
.	TRBJ2-5	TRBV11-3	ASSLEARESETQY
few	TRBJ1-4	TRBV5-8	ASSKEGAKLF
large	TRBJ2-7	TRBV2	ASSEWADSRLYEQY
few	TRBJ2-7	TRBV6-5	ASSYSTGAEQY
few	TRBJ2-5	TRBV4-1	ASSQERTSGGAWEETQY
few	TRBJ1-2	TRBV6-4	ASSESARPYGYT
.	TRBJ2-7	TRBV27	ASSLARTAEQY
few	TRBJ1-2	TRBV5-6	ASSLGTGSIYGYT
.	TRBJ1-1	TRBV5-1	ASSLGDRGLMNTEAF
.	TRBJ1-1	TRBV21-1	ASSKGGTGGVDTEAF
.	TRBJ2-7	TRBV7-8	ASSLGAGAYEQY
medium-sized	TRBJ1-1	TRBV20-1	SAQGAGEAF
.	TRBJ2-3	TRBV27	ASSFIKGSTDTQY
.	TRBJ2-3	TRBV9	ASSPRTGANAITDTQY
.	TRBJ2-7	TRBV19	ASSPGQGNEQY
.	TRBJ1-1	TRBV6-6	ASRPTGDDTEAF
medium-sized	TRBJ2-7	TRBV29-1	SVEDPATETYEQY
.	TRBJ2-5	TRBV7-3	ASSFPLAGKETQY
once	TRBJ2-3	TRBV4-3	ASSQDGPGSDTQY
medium-sized	TRBJ1-5	TRBV5-5	ASSLVQAGNQPQH
.	TRBJ2-7	TRBV7-9	ASSLFPSDSSSYEQY
.	TRBJ2-7	TRBV4-2	ASSPGLGAYEQY
.	TRBJ2-7	TRBV5-1	ASSLSGTGGYEQY
once	TRBJ1-3	TRBV7-6	ASSLRGSRNTIY
.	TRBJ2-3	TRBV16	ASSQSRALPSTDTQY
.	TRBJ1-5	TRBV27	ASRPGSNLGSNQPQH
once	TRBJ1-5	TRBV19	ASSPSGGNQPQH
.	TRBJ2-7	TRBV5-1	ASSSPREGSYEQY
.	TRBJ2-7	TRBV6-4	ASSYSSTGTYEQY
.	TRBJ1-6	TRBV6-5	ASSYSDRRDSPLH
few	TRBJ1-1	TRBV6-4	ASSEGTGGAF
.	TRBJ1-2	TRBV5-8	ASSSTGVHGYT
.	TRBJ2-1	TRBV4-3	ASSQVLGGYYNEQF
.	TRBJ2-3	TRBV29-1	SVEGQGFTDTQY
.	TRBJ1-3	TRBV4-2	ASSPTGSSGNTIY
few	TRBJ2-1	TRBV10-3	AISYGGAGGEQF
.	TRBJ1-1	TRBV4-1	ASSQPPWTGRNTEAF
.	TRBJ1-4	TRBV4-2	ASSQEGTVIATNEKLF
medium-sized	TRBJ1-5	TRBV2	ASSEWLDRIKPQH
.	TRBJ2-2	TRBV2	ASSPIGVLTGELF
.	TRBJ2-2	TRBV2	ASSDRGGAVGELF
.	TRBJ1-1	TRBV9	ASSVGGTMNTEAF
.	TRBJ2-5	TRBV10-3	AISGTGRGPQETQY
.	TRBJ2-7	TRBV5-6	ASSLQGGEQY
medium-sized	TRBJ1-2	TRBV6-5	ASSYGTRTGYGYT
few	TRBJ2-2	TRBV9	ASSVAGGGGTGELF
once	TRBJ2-7	TRBV6-1	ASSSGEVRRQY
.	TRBJ1-1	TRBV7-9	ASSFHTENTEAF
few	TRBJ1-4	TRBV4-1	ASSQTTGYVEKLF